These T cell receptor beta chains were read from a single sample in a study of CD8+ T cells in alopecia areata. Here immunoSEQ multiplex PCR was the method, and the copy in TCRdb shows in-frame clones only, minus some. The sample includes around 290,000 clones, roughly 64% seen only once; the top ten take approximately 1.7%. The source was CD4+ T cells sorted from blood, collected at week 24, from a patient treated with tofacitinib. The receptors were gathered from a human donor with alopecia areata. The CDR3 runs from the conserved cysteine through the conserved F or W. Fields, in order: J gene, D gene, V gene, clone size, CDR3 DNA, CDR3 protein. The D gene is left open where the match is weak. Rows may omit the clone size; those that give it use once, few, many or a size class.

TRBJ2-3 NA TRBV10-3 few TGTGCCATCAGTGACCTGGATGCGCAGTATTTT CAISDLDAQYF
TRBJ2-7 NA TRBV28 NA TGTGCCAGCAGTTTTGGCGGGCGATCGCTCGACGAGCAGTACTTC CASSFGGRSLDEQYF
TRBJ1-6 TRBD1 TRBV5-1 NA TGCGCCAGCAGCTTGACAGGGGACAGGGACTCACCCCTCCACTTT CASSLTGDRDSPLHF
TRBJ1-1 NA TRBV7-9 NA TGTGCCAGCAGCCGGACAGAAAACACTGAAGCTTTCTTT CASSRTENTEAFF
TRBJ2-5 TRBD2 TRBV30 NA TGTGCCTGGAGCCCGGACGGACTAGGAAGGGAGACCCAGTACTTC CAWSPDGLGRETQYF
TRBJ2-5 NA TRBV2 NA TGTGCCAGCAAGGGCGGGGCCCAAGAGACCCAGTACTTC CASKGGAQETQYF
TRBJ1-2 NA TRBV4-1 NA TGCGCCAGCAGCCAAGATTCAGGGTCCTATGGCTACACCTTC CASSQDSGSYGYTF
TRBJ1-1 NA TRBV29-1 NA TGCAGCGTCCTCCCACCCATACAGAACACTGAAGCTTTCTTT CSVLPPIQNTEAFF
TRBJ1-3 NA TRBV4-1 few TGCGCCAGCAGCCAAGTCTCTGGAAACACCATATATTTT CASSQVSGNTIYF
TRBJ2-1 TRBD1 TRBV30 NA TGTGCCTGGAGCAAGAGCCTCACAGGGGCTTACTACAATGAGCAGTTCTTC CAWSKSLTGAYYNEQFF
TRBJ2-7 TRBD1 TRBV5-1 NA TGCGCCAGCACACTAGGACAGGGTACCTACGAGCAGTACTTC CASTLGQGTYEQYF
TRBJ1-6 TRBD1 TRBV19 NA TGTGCCAGTAGGGAGACCGGGACAGCTAATTCACCCCTCCACTTT CASRETGTANSPLHF
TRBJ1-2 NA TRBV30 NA TGTGCCTGGAGTGGGGGACCTAAGCGCTATGGCTACACCTTC CAWSGGPKRYGYTF
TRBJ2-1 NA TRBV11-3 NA TGTGCCAGCAGCTTAGGGGCCCGCAATGAGCAGTTCTTC CASSLGARNEQFF
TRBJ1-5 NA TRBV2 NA TGTGCCAGCAGTGAGGAGTCCTCTTATCAGCCCCAGCATTTT CASSEESSYQPQHF
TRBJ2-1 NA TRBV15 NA TGTGCCACCAGCAGAGATCCCCCCAGTGTGGGGAACAATGAGCAGTTCTTC CATSRDPPSVGNNEQFF
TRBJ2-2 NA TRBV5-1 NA TGCGCCAGCAGCTTGGCGGCCTTCGGCACCGGGGAGCTGTTTTTT CASSLAAFGTGELFF
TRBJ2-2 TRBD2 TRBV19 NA TGTGCCAGTCAAGCGGGGGGAAACACCGGGGAGCTGTTTTTT CASQAGGNTGELFF
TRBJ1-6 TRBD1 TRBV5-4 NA TGTGCCAGCGGGACAGGGGTTTCACCCCTCCACTTT CASGTGVSPLHF
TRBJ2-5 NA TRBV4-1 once TGCGCCAGCAGCCAAGATGTCCGAGGGCAGGCGGGGAAGAGAGGGACCCAGTACTTC CASSQDVRGQAGKRGTQYF
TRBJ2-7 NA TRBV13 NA TGTGCCAGCAGCTTGAAGGCCGTCGAGCAGTACTTC CASSLKAVEQYF
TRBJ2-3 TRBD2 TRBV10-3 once TGTGCCATCAGCGCCGGGACTAGAAAAGGCACAGATACGCAGTATTTT CAISAGTRKGTDTQYF
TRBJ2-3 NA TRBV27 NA TGTGCCAGCAGTCATGGAACGACAGATACGCAGTATTTT CASSHGTTDTQYF
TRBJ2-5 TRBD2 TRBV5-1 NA TGCGCCAGTTGGGGAGGACTAGCGCAACAAGAGACCCAGTACTTC CASWGGLAQQETQYF
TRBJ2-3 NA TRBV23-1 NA TGCGCCAGCAGGGGGCACCCCCTCGAAGGATACGATACGCAGTATTTT CASRGHPLEGYDTQYF
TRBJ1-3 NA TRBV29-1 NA TGCAGCGTTGAGAGAGGGGGGGCTGGAAACACCATATATTTT CSVERGGAGNTIYF
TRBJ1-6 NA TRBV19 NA TGTGCCAGTAGTCTCCAGGGACCTGGGGATTCACCCCTCCACTTT CASSLQGPGDSPLHF
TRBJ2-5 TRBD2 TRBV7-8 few TGTGCCAGCAGCCCCTATCCCGCGGGGGGCCCGGGGGAGACCCAGTACTTC CASSPYPAGGPGETQYF
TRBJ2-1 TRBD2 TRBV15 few TGTGCCACCAGCAGAGCCGGCGGGACTAGTCTCCCTGGTGAGCAGTTCTTC CATSRAGGTSLPGEQFF
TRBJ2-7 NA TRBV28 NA TGTGCCAGCAGTTTACCCACTTCGCGGCAGTACTTC CASSLPTSRQYF
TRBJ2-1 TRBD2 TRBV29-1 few TGCAGCGCTAGCGGGGGGGCCTACAATGAGCAGTTCTTC CSASGGAYNEQFF
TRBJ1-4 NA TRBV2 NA TGTGCCAGCAGTCAGAGGAATGAAAAACTGTTTTTT CASSQRNEKLFF
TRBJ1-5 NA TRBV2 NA TGTGCCAGCAAGACGGGCGTTAGCAATCAGCCCCAGCATTTT CASKTGVSNQPQHF
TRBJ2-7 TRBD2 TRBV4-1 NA TGCGCCAGCAGCCAAGTCCTAGCGGGGGGAATATACGAGCAGTACTTC CASSQVLAGGIYEQYF
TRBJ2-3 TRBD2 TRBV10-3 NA TGTGCCATCAGTGAGGCGAGGGAGGGGACGCAGTATTTT CAISEAREGTQYF
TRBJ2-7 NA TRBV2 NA TGTGCCAGCAGTGAGAATACCTACGAGCAGTACTTC CASSENTYEQYF
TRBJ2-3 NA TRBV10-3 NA TGTGCCATCAGTGGAGGTCGGGCTAGCGTAGCAGATACGCAGTATTTT CAISGGRASVADTQYF
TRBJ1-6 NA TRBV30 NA TGTGCCTGGAGTTCTCGGACACCGGGCTATCATTCACCCCTCCACTTT CAWSSRTPGYHSPLHF
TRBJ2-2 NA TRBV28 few TGTGCCAGCAGTTTAAGTCAAGGGGAGCTGTTTTTT CASSLSQGELFF
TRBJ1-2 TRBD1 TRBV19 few TGTGCCAGTAGGCGGGAAGGACAGGCCGACTATGGCTACACCTTC CASRREGQADYGYTF
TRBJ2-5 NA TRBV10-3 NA TGTGCCATCAGTGGACAGCCGCAAGAGACCCAGTACTTC CAISGQPQETQYF
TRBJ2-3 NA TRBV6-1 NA TGTGCCAGCAGTGACAGCCCCCGGGCCCCACTCCGAAATACGCAGTATTTT CASSDSPRAPLRNTQYF
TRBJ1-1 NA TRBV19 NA TGTGCCAGTTCCAAAGGAACACTTCCCAACACTGAAGCTTTCTTT CASSKGTLPNTEAFF
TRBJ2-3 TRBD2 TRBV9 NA TGTGCCAGCAGCGTAGGGCTGGGACTAGCGGGTTCAGATACGCAGTATTTT CASSVGLGLAGSDTQYF
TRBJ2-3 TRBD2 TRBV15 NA TGTGCCACCAGCAGAGGCGGGACTAGCGATACAGATACGCAGTATTTT CATSRGGTSDTDTQYF
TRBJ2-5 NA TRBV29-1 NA TGCAGCGTTGGGAGGGGGACCAGCGAGACCCAGTACTTC CSVGRGTSETQYF